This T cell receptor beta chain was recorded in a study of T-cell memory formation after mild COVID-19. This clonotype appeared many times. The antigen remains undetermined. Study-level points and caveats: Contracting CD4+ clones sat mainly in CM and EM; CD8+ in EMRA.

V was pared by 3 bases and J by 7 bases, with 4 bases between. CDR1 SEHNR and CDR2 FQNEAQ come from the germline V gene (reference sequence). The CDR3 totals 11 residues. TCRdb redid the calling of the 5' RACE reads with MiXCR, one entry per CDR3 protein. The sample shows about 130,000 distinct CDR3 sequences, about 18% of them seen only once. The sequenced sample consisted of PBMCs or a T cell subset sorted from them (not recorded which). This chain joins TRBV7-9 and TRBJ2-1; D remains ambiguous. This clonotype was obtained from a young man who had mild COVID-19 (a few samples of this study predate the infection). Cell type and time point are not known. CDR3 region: CASSLQNEQFF. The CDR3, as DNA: TGTGCCAGCAGCTTGCAAAATGAGCAGTTCTTC.